The 17 T cell receptor beta chains below were found in one sample sequenced in a study of T cells in Graves' hyperthyroidism and ophthalmopathy. Amplification of TCR beta CDR3 regions used RNA as the template. The HTBI primer set served for first-round RT-PCR of the TCR CDR3. TCRdb fed the multiplex PCR reads into MiXCR, producing one record per CDR3 protein. The sample contains hundreds of thousands of distinct CDR3 sequences, 40% to 55% of which appear only once. The sequencing input was peripheral blood or thyroid tissue (not recorded which). These receptors were obtained from a woman aged 18-35 years with Graves' hyperthyroidism.

This clonotype has a handful of counts. The CDR3 DNA reads TGCGCCAGCACCTCCTTCGTGGGGCGGGAGCTGTTTTTT. Its protein product is CASTSFVGRELFF. This sequence joins TRBV5-1 and TRBJ2-2, with TRBD1 as a possible D gene (5 bases). This CDR3 spans 13 amino acids. The germline gives CDR1 SGHRS, CDR2 YFSETQ. The V end was cut by 6 bases, the J end by 9 bases, with 15 bases between.

In this sample, this clonotype turned up a few times. The rearrangement uses TRBV6-5 and TRBJ2-6; D not resolved. CDR1 MNHEY and CDR2 SVGAGI come from the germline V gene. Trimming left V 2 bases short and J 0 bases short, with 5 bases between. The CDR3 has 15 amino acids. The CDR3 DNA follows: TGTGCCAGCAGTTACCCCAGCTCTGGGGCCAACGTCCTGACTTTC. This codes for CASSYPSSGANVLTF.

The chain is built from TRBV25-1 and TRBJ2-3, with 11 bases matching TRBD2. CDR1 is MGHDK and CDR2 is SYGVNS in the germline V gene. This CDR3 is 16 amino acids long. J gave up 6 bases and V 7 bases, and 12 bases lay outside the gene matches. The CDR3 DNA reads TGTGCCAGCACCGGGACTAGCGGTTCCAGGGCCGATACGCAGTATTTT. It is translated as CASTGTSGSRADTQYF.

V usage is TRBV10-3 and J usage is TRBJ2-7, with D possibly TRBD2 on 5 matching bases. Germline V gene sequence: CDR1 ENHRY, CDR2 SYGVKD. The V end lost 10 bases, the J end lost 3 bases, and 19 bases lay between the germline ends. The CDR3 is made up of 14 amino acids. CDR3 DNA sequence: TGTGCCAGCAGGCTGACTATCGGTGTCTACGAGCAGTACTTC. The encoded protein is CASRLTIGVYEQYF.

This clonotype was seen more than once but under ten times. The V call is TRBV12-3 or TRBV12-4, the J call TRBJ1-4; D gene unclear. Deletions cut 3 bases from V and 4 bases from J, with 9 bases between. The CDR3 runs 14 residues. The CDR3 bases are TGTGCCAGCAGTTTTGGGCAGTATAATGAAAAACTGTTTTTT. It yields the protein CASSFGQYNEKLFF.

A word on this clonotype: Given a much more abundant clone one base away, this may be a read error. The chain couples TRBV2 to TRBJ2-6, with D uncertain. The V end lost 6 bases, the J end lost 0 bases, and 12 bases lay between the germline ends. The germline gives CDR1 SNHLY, CDR2 FYNNEI. The CDR3 has 16 amino acids. The CDR3 region has the DNA TGTGCCAGCAGGACCGACGGACCCTCTGGGGCCAACGTCCTGACTTTC. It yields the protein CASRTDGPSGANVLTF.

V gene TRBV12-5 combines with J gene TRBJ1-5; a possible D gene is TRBD1 (6 bases). Germline V gene data show CDR1 as LGHNT and CDR2 as FRNRAP. V was pared by 10 bases and J by 9 bases, with 25 bases between. The CDR3 totals 15 residues. In DNA form, the CDR3 reads TGTGCTACCACTGCCCAACAGGGAATCAGTTGGCCCCAGCATTTT. This sequence encodes CATTAQQGISWPQHF.

This sequence joins TRBV2 and TRBJ2-7; 11 positions agree with TRBD2. The trim removed 5 bases at V and 5 bases at J, leaving 8 bases unmatched. The germline V gene encodes CDR1 SNHLY and CDR2 FYNNEI. The CDR3 length is 15 residues. The CDR3 nucleotides read TGTGCCAGCAGTCCCCGACTAGCGGGATATGACGAGCAGTACTTC. Its protein product is CASSPRLAGYDEQYF.

Comment on this clonotype: A read error may produce the germline difference seen at one junction end. The rearrangement links TRBV20-1 to TRBJ1-6, with D possibly TRBD1 on 5 matching bases. The CDR3 covers 14 residues. Germline V CDR1 and CDR2: DFQATT, SNEGSKA (reference sequence). Written as DNA, the CDR3 is TGCAGTGCTTGTCAAACGGGGGTTAATCCACCCCTCCACTTT. It codes for CSACQTGVNPPLHF.

The chain recombines TRBV25-1 with TRBJ2-2, with TRBD2 identical over 8 bases. Looked up from germline, CDR1 is MGHDK and CDR2 is SYGVNS. This CDR3 spans 17 amino acids. Trimming removed 8 bases from V and 2 bases from J; junction bases left unmatched: 13. The CDR3 nucleotides read TGTGCCAGCGTTGGTCCGGGGCTAGCGGGCAACACCGGGGAGCTGTTTTTT. Protein product: CASVGPGLAGNTGELFF.

This clonotype showed up many times. The genes are TRBV12-3 or TRBV12-4 and TRBJ2-5; 15 bases line up with TRBD2. The length of the CDR3 is 19 residues. The J segment lost 5 bases and the V segment lost 6 bases, leaving 16 bases of the junction unmatched. Here the CDR3 DNA reads TGTGCCAGCAGCCCCCGAGTAGGGACTAGCGGGAGGTTAACGGAGACCCAGTACTTC. It specifies CASSPRVGTSGRLTETQYF.

As to this clonotype: A read error may produce the germline difference seen at one junction end. The rearrangement uses TRBV7-3 and TRBJ2-7, with 10 bases aligning to TRBD1. The CDR3 is made up of 15 amino acids. The germline V gene has CDR1 SGHTA and CDR2 FQGTGA. This CDR3 is CASSSRTGGGYEQYF. The DNA of the CDR3 is TGCGCCAGCAGCTCAAGGACAGGGGGGGGTTACGAGCAGTACTTC.

This clonotype has more than one count but fewer than ten. This chain uses TRBV25-1 with TRBJ1-2; unclear D gene. The CDR3 runs to 16 residues. V gave up 5 bases and J gave up 0 bases, with 16 bases separating them. Germline CDR1 and CDR2: MGHDK and SYGVNS. The CDR3 sequence is CASSYEGLPANYGYTF. CDR3 sequence (DNA): TGTGCCAGCAGTTACGAGGGTCTCCCTGCTAACTATGGCTACACCTTC.

This clonotype was observed at least ten times. The rearrangement joins TRBV7-3 to TRBJ1-6; no reliable D call. The CDR3 has 16 amino acids. V dropped 3 bases and J dropped 5 bases, with 14 bases sitting between them. Germline lookup yields CDR1 SGHTA and CDR2 FQGTGA. CDR3 DNA: TGTGCCAGCAGCTTGTTGTCGATAGGAAATAATTCACCCCTCCACTTT. This gives the protein CASSLLSIGNNSPLHF.

This clonotype appeared a few times. The V call is TRBV10-2, the J call TRBJ1-5, with 9 bases fitting TRBD1. The germline gives CDR1 WSHSY, CDR2 SAAADI. This CDR3 comprises 19 residues. The junction had 14 bases not matched to a gene; V was cut back by 5 bases and J by 0 bases. Here the CDR3 reads CASSIYPGQGSGSNQPQHF. DNA for the CDR3: TGCGCCAGCAGTATTTATCCGGGACAGGGCTCCGGTAGCAATCAGCCCCAGCATTTT.

This clonotype was seen ten or more times. The chain carries TRBV5-6 and TRBJ1-2; D gene uncertain. V was clipped by 0 bases and J by 3 bases, with 6 bases between them. The CDR3 runs 13 residues. Germline V gives CDR1 SGHDT, CDR2 YYEEEE. CDR3 DNA sequence: TGTGCCAGCAGCTTGGACTCCTACTATGGCTACACCTTC. Translating gives CASSLDSYYGYTF.

This clonotype came up many times. This sequence joins TRBV15 and TRBJ1-2; 7 positions match TRBD1. The germline CDR1 and CDR2 sequences are LNHNV and YYDKDF (reference sequence). V lost 4 bases, J lost 4 bases, and 9 bases stayed unmatched. This CDR3 is 15 amino acids long. The CDR3 region is CATSKYRGLGYGYTF. The CDR3 DNA is TGTGCCACCAGCAAGTACAGGGGACTCGGCTATGGCTACACCTTC.